A selection of T cell receptor beta chains follows, all from one sample in a study of blood T cell repertoires in COVID-19. Data came from immunoSEQ multiplex PCR; TCRdb stores just in-frame clones and leaves some out. This sample carries a few hundred thousand clones, 85% to 90% of them seen once, and the ten largest clones take about 10%. Specimen: PBMCs or T cells enriched from blood (not recorded which). The receptors were gathered from a woman between 18 and 30 years old who had recovered from COVID-19. Both conserved end residues are part of each CDR3. D genes are given only for firm matches. Clone size is shown for a subset of rows, as once, few, many or a class of expanded clone.

D gene	J gene	clone size	V gene	CDR3 protein	CDR3 DNA
TRBD2	TRBJ2-2	NA	TRBV4-1	CASSPRGSGGVNTGELFF	TGCGCCAGCAGCCCCCGTGGTAGCGGGGGGGTTAACACCGGGGAGCTGTTTTTT
NA	TRBJ1-1	NA	TRBV9	CASSASTWRTEAFF	TGTGCCAGCAGCGCCAGTACGTGGAGAACTGAAGCTTTCTTT
NA	TRBJ2-5	NA	TRBV5-1	CASSLESGEETQYF	TGCGCCAGCAGCTTGGAATCCGGGGAAGAGACCCAGTACTTC
NA	TRBJ1-5	once	TRBV27	CASSSHGSGLYSNQPQHF	TGTGCCAGCAGTTCCCACGGATCGGGACTTTATAGCAATCAGCCCCAGCATTTT
NA	TRBJ1-2	NA	TRBV9	CASSPQRRGHGYTF	TGTGCCAGCAGCCCCCAGAGGAGGGGCCATGGCTACACCTTC
NA	TRBJ2-7	once	TRBV3-1/TRBV3-2	CASSQVPRAYEQYF	TGTGCCAGCAGCCAAGTTCCCCGAGCCTACGAGCAGTACTTC
NA	TRBJ1-2	NA	TRBV5-1	CASSLTGSRGGYTF	TGCGCCAGCAGCTTAACAGGGTCTAGAGGAGGCTACACCTTC
NA	TRBJ1-1	once	TRBV29-1	CSVESGLNTEAFF	TGCAGCGTTGAATCCGGGTTGAACACTGAAGCTTTCTTT
NA	TRBJ2-7	NA	TRBV21-1	CASSKIPGTGGNEQYF	TGTGCCAGCAGCAAAATTCCCGGGACAGGGGGGAACGAGCAGTACTTC
NA	TRBJ1-1	NA	TRBV15	CATSSRSGGDWGAFF	TGTGCCACCAGCAGTAGATCGGGAGGGGATTGGGGAGCTTTCTTT
NA	TRBJ1-2	NA	TRBV19	CASSIFAAGRNYGYTF	TGTGCCAGTAGTATATTCGCCGCAGGGAGGAACTATGGCTACACCTTC
TRBD1	TRBJ1-1	NA	TRBV7-9	CASSLARTGLNTEAFF	TGTGCCAGCAGCTTAGCCCGGACAGGACTGAACACTGAAGCTTTCTTT
NA	TRBJ1-1	NA	TRBV28	CASSFSEGLNTEAFF	TGTGCCAGCAGTTTCTCGGAGGGGCTGAACACTGAAGCTTTCTTT
NA	TRBJ1-5	few	TRBV28	CASMKEDQPQHF	TGTGCCAGCATGAAGGAGGATCAGCCCCAGCATTTT
NA	TRBJ2-1	NA	TRBV3-1/TRBV3-2	CASSQVDWTVSSYNEQFF	TGTGCCAGCAGCCAAGTGGATTGGACTGTGAGCTCCTACAATGAGCAGTTCTTC
TRBD1	TRBJ1-1	NA	TRBV7-9	CASLTGMNTEAFF	TGTGCCAGTTTGACAGGGATGAACACTGAAGCTTTCTTT
NA	TRBJ2-2	NA	TRBV24-1	CATSDYKNTGELFF	TGTGCCACCAGTGATTATAAGAACACCGGGGAGCTGTTTTTT
TRBD2	TRBJ2-1	NA	TRBV10-1	CASSDPYGGNNEQFF	TGCGCCAGCAGTGATCCTTACGGGGGGAACAATGAGCAGTTCTTC
TRBD1	TRBJ1-1	NA	TRBV19	CASRTGVTEAFF	TGTGCCAGTAGGACAGGGGTCACTGAAGCTTTCTTT
TRBD1	TRBJ2-6	few	TRBV30	CAWQGAGGANVLTF	TGTGCCTGGCAGGGGGCGGGTGGGGCCAACGTCCTGACTTTC
NA	TRBJ1-4	NA	TRBV27	CASSLYGGGGEKLFF	TGTGCCAGCAGTTTATATGGGGGAGGTGGGGAAAAACTGTTTTTT
NA	TRBJ1-1	NA	TRBV28	CASSLSAAMNTEAFF	TGTGCCAGCAGTTTATCGGCGGCTATGAACACTGAAGCTTTCTTT
NA	TRBJ2-7	NA	TRBV10-2	CASSSSGYEQYF	TGCGCCAGCAGTAGTTCAGGTTACGAGCAGTACTTC
NA	TRBJ2-4	NA	TRBV19	CASSNSGVNIQYF	TGTGCCAGTAGTAATTCAGGGGTGAACATTCAGTACTTC
NA	TRBJ1-5	NA	TRBV3-1/TRBV3-2	CASSQGFSAGISNQPQHF	TGTGCCAGCAGCCAAGGTTTCTCCGCGGGAATTAGCAATCAGCCCCAGCATTTT
TRBD1	TRBJ1-5	NA	TRBV5-6	CASSASGTGKQPQHF	TGTGCCAGCAGCGCTTCCGGGACAGGGAAACAGCCCCAGCATTTT
NA	TRBJ1-4	NA	TRBV3-1/TRBV3-2	CASSQVGGSGKLFF	TGTGCCAGCAGCCAAGTGGGGGGGAGTGGAAAACTGTTTTTT
TRBD1	TRBJ2-5	NA	TRBV6-1	CASSEITGGTGYRKTQYF	TGTGCCAGCAGTGAAATTACGGGCGGGACAGGGTATCGGAAGACCCAGTACTTC
NA	TRBJ2-7	NA	TRBV11-2	CASSSQGFGEQYF	TGTGCCAGCAGCTCGCAGGGTTTTGGAGAGCAGTACTTC
NA	TRBJ1-2	NA	TRBV4-1	CASSQEGSYGYTF	TGCGCCAGCAGCCAAGAAGGGAGCTATGGCTACACCTTC
NA	TRBJ2-7	NA	TRBV10-2	CASSDSPTTYEQYF	TGCGCCAGCAGTGACTCCCCAACTACCTACGAGCAGTACTTC
NA	TRBJ1-1	few	TRBV6-4	CASSDGGGLNTEAFF	TGTGCCAGCAGTGACGGGGGGGGCTTGAACACTGAAGCTTTCTTT
TRBD2	TRBJ2-7	NA	TRBV20-1	CSCGGRHEQYF	TGCAGCTGCGGGGGGCGTCACGAGCAGTACTTC
NA	TRBJ1-4	NA	TRBV28	CASSFSGGATNEKLFF	TGTGCCAGCAGTTTTTCCGGGGGAGCAACTAATGAAAAACTGTTTTTT
NA	TRBJ1-2	NA	TRBV28	CASSTQAYYGYTF	TGTGCCAGCAGTACCCAGGCGTACTATGGCTACACCTTC
TRBD1	TRBJ1-2	NA	TRBV7-8	CASSQGAKTF	TGTGCCAGCAGCCAGGGGGCGAAAACCTTC
TRBD1	TRBJ2-2	NA	TRBV30	CAWSVRGLGTGELFF	TGTGCCTGGAGTGTGAGGGGGCTGGGCACCGGGGAGCTGTTTTTT
TRBD1	TRBJ2-7	NA	TRBV30	CAGGGQGLYEQYF	TGTGCTGGGGGGGGACAGGGTTTATACGAGCAGTACTTC
NA	TRBJ1-6	few	TRBV4-2	CASSQDRTGTEDSPLHF	TGTGCCAGCAGCCAAGATCGAACAGGGACCGAGGATTCACCCCTCCACTTT
NA	TRBJ2-1	NA	TRBV3-1/TRBV3-2	CASSQDPTPQSNEQFF	TGTGCCAGCAGCCAAGATCCGACTCCGCAATCCAATGAGCAGTTCTTC
TRBD1	TRBJ1-2	few	TRBV7-9	CASSPRTGKNYGYTF	TGTGCCAGCAGCCCGAGGACAGGGAAAAACTATGGCTACACCTTC